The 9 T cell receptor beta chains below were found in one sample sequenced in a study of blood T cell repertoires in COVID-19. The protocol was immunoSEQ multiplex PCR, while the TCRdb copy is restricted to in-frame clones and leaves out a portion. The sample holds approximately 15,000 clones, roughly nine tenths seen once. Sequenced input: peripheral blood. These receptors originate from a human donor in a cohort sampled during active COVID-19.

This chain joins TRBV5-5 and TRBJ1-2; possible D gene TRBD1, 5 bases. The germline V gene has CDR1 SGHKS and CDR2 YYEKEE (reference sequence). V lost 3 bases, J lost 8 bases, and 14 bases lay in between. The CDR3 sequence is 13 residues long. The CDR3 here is CASSSTGPEGYTF. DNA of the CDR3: TGTGCCAGCAGCTCTACAGGACCTGAGGGCTACACCTTC.

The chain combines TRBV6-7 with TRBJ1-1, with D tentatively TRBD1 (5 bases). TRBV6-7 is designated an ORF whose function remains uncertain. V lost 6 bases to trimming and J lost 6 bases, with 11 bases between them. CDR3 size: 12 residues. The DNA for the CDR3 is TGTGCCAGCAGCCCCGGACATCCTGAAGCTTTCTTT. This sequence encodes CASSPGHPEAFF.

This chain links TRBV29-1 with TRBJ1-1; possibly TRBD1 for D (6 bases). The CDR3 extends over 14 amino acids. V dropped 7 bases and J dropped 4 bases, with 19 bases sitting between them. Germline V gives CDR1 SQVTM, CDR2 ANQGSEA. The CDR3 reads CSAYGGAPGTEAFF. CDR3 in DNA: TGCAGCGCTTATGGGGGGGCCCCGGGCACTGAAGCTTTCTTT. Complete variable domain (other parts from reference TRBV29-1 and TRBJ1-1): SAVISQKPSRDICQRGTSLTIQCQVDSQVTMMFWYRQQPGQSLTLIATANQGSEATYESGFVIDKFPISRPNLTFSTLTVSNMSPEDSSIYLCSAYGGAPGTEAFFGQGTRLTVV.

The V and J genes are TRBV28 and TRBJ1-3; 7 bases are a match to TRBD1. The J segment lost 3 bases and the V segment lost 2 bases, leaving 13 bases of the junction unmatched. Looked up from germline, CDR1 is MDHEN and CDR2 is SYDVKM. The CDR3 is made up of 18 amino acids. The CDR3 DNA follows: TGTGCCAGCAGTTTAGCCCCGCAGGGGGTCTTTTTTGGAAACACCATATATTTT. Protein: CASSLAPQGVFFGNTIYF.

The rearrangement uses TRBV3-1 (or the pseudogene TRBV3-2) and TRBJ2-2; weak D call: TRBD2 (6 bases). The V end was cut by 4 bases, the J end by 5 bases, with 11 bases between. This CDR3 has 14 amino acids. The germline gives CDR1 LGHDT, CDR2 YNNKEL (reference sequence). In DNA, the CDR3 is TGTGCCAGCAGCCCTCCGGAGGGAACCGGGGAGCTGTTTTTT. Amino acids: CASSPPEGTGELFF.

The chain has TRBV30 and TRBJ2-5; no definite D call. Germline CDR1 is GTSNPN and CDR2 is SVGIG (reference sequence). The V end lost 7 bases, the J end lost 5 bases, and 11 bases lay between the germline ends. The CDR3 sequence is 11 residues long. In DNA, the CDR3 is TGTGCCTCGGGCCTCTCGGAGACCCAGTACTTC. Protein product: CASGLSETQYF.

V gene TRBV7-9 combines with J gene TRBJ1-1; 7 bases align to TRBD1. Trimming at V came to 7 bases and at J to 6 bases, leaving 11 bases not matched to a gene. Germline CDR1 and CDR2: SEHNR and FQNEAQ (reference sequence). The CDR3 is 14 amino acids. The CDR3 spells CASNQRDSRAEAFF. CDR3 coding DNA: TGTGCCAGCAACCAGAGGGACAGTCGGGCTGAAGCTTTCTTT.

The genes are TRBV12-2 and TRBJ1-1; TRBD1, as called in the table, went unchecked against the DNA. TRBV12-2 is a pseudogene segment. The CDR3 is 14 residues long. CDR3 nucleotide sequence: TGTGCAAGTCGCTCAGGGGCGCCGAACACTGAAGCTTTCTTT. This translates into CASRSGAPNTEAFF.

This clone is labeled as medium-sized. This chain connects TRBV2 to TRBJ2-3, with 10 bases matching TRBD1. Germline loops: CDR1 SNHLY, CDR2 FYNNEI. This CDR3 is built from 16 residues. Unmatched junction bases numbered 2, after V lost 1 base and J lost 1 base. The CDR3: CASSEVGTGGTDTQYF. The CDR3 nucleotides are TGTGCCAGCAGTGAAGTCGGGACAGGGGGCACAGATACGCAGTATTTT.